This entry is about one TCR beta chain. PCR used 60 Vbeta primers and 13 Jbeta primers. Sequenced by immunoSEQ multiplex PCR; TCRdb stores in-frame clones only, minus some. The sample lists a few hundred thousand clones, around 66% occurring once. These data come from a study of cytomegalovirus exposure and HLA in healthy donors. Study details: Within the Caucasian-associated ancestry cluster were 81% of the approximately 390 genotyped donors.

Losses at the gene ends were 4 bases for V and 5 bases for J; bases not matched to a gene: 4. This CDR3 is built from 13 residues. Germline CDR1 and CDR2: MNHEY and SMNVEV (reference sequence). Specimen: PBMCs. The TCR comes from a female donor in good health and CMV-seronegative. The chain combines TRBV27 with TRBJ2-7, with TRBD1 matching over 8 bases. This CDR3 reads CASSSSTGDEQYF. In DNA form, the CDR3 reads TGTGCCAGCAGTTCATCGACAGGGGACGAGCAGTACTTC.